The 3 T cell receptor beta chains given below trace back to one sample, sequenced in a study of blood T cell repertoires in COVID-19. TCRdb's table, derived via immunoSEQ multiplex PCR, lists solely in-frame clones and lacks some. The sample lists more than 200,000 clones, around nine tenths occurring once. Sequencing was performed on PBMCs or T cells enriched from blood (not recorded which). The receptor source for this set is a woman aged 25 to 39 who had recovered from COVID-19.

In DNA form, the CDR3 reads TGTGCCAGCAGCCCAATTGGGAGGAGCGGGAGCTCCTACGAGCAGTACTTC. This gives the protein CASSPIGRSGSSYEQYF. V and J are TRBV27 and TRBJ2-7; 8 bases are shared with TRBD2. CDR3 length: 17 amino acids. The junction had 13 bases not matched to a gene; V was cut back by 6 bases and J by 0 bases. CDR1 is MNHEY, CDR2 SMNVEV, per germline (reference sequence).

The chain's CDR3 is CASSQEPASSQETQYF. CDR3 DNA: TGTGCCAGCAGCCAAGAACCCGCTAGCAGCCAAGAGACCCAGTACTTC. The chain carries TRBV4-2 and TRBJ2-5; perhaps TRBD2 as D (5 bases). The CDR3 loop spans 16 amino acids. Germline V gene sequence: CDR1 LGHNA, CDR2 YNFKEQ. V lost 0 bases to trimming and J lost 1 base, with 12 bases between them.

This chain connects TRBV4-2 to TRBJ2-7; a weak D match, TRBD2 (5 bases). V was clipped by 3 bases and J by 3 bases, with 24 bases between them. Per germline, CDR1 LGHNA and CDR2 YNFKEQ. The CDR3 covers 18 residues. The CDR3 protein is CASSHPEYPGRKGYEQYF. CDR3 DNA sequence: TGTGCCAGCAGCCATCCTGAGTACCCGGGGAGAAAGGGCTACGAGCAGTACTTC.